The clone carrying this TCR beta chain was detected once. Profiled with immunoSEQ multiplex PCR; TCRdb holds only in-frame clones, not every one. The sample lists about 140,000 clones, 60% to 80% seen once, with approximately 27% in the top ten. This record comes from a study of cytotoxic CD8 clonotypes in ibrutinib-treated CLL. The wider study: Results showed 25 or so partial and 2 complete responses; following median around six years, approximately 15 remained remitted, about 12 advanced.

The TCR was taken from a human donor with chronic lymphocytic leukemia. Sample: PBMCs, taken after 12 months of ibrutinib treatment.

The CDR3 region has the DNA TGTGCCAGCAGTTTGATGGCAACGAGCACAGATACGCAGTATTTT. This codes for CASSLMATSTDTQYF. The genes are TRBV28 and TRBJ2-3, with D unclear. Trimming removed 3 bases at V and 0 bases at J, with 10 bases between. The CDR3 runs to 15 residues. Germline loops: CDR1 MDHEN, CDR2 SYDVKM.